A selection of T cell receptor beta chains follows, all from one sample in a study of response to subunit inactivated influenza vaccine. Each CDR3 protein is one row after TCRdb ran MiXCR on the RT-PCR reads. The sample records around 500,000 distinct CDR3 sequences, over 9.5% being singletons. The sample in question was PBMCs from blood, obtained 40 to 50 days after vaccination. Every receptor here comes from a man between 50 and 59 years old who received an inactivated influenza vaccine. CDR3s include the opening cysteine and the closing phenylalanine or tryptophan. The D gene is left open where the match is weak. The size entry is marked missing in some rows and otherwise reads once, few, many or a size class.

V,size,D,J,DNA,CDR3
TRBV12-3/TRBV12-4,many,NA,TRBJ2-3,TGTGCCAGCAGTTATCAGGGAAGAGGTACGCAGTATTTT,CASSYQGRGTQYF
TRBV5-1,NA,TRBD2,TRBJ2-5,TGCGCCAGCAGCTACGGACTAGCGGGGGCTCAAGAGACCCAGTACTTC,CASSYGLAGAQETQYF
TRBV7-9,NA,NA,TRBJ2-4,TGTGCCAGCAGCTTATATGACGCGGGCATTCAGTACTTC,CASSLYDAGIQYF
TRBV5-6,NA,TRBD2,TRBJ2-5,TGTGCCAGCAGCCGAGGGACTAGCGTGGGAGAGACCCAGTACTTC,CASSRGTSVGETQYF
TRBV5-1,few,TRBD2,TRBJ2-5,TGCGCCAGCAGCCAAGAGGGACTAGCGGGGCAAGAGACCCAGTACTTC,CASSQEGLAGQETQYF
TRBV20-1,NA,TRBD2,TRBJ2-1,TGCAGTGCTGTAGCGGGAGGAACCTACAATGAGCAGTTCTTC,CSAVAGGTYNEQFF
TRBV5-5,few,TRBD2,TRBJ2-4,TGTGCCAGCAGCTTGGAACTACTAGCGGGGACTCCCAAAAACATTCAGTACTTC,CASSLELLAGTPKNIQYF
TRBV20-1,once,TRBD2,TRBJ2-1,TGCAGTGCTACGCCCCCGACTAGCGGCTACTACAATGAGCAGTTATTC,CSATPPTSGYYNEQLF
TRBV7-9,few,NA,TRBJ1-2,TGTGCCAGCAGCTTACGGGGATCCTATGGCTACACCTTC,CASSLRGSYGYTF
TRBV5-1,many,NA,TRBJ1-2,TGTGCCAGCAGTCGAGACGGCAACTATGGCTACACCTTC,CASSRDGNYGYTF
TRBV12-3/TRBV12-4,NA,NA,TRBJ1-2,TGTGCCAGCACCTACGTAGGGTCGACCTATGGCTACACCTTC,CASTYVGSTYGYTF
TRBV27,few,NA,TRBJ1-3,TGTGCCAGCAGACCACACGGGAGGACGGGAAACACCATATATTTT,CASRPHGRTGNTIYF
TRBV5-1,NA,NA,TRBJ2-5,TGCGCCAGCAGCTCCTCGACAAGGCAAGAGACCCAGTACTTC,CASSSSTRQETQYF
TRBV7-8,NA,NA,TRBJ2-7,TGTGCCAGCAGCTTAGGACAGCATTCCTACGAGCAGTACTTC,CASSLGQHSYEQYF
TRBV7-9,NA,NA,TRBJ2-7,TGTGCCAGCAGCTTAGGGTGGCCCAACGAGCAGTACTTC,CASSLGWPNEQYF
TRBV5-1,NA,TRBD2,TRBJ2-1,TGCGCCAGCAGCTTCGCGGGGGGGCCCAATGAGCAGTTCTTC,CASSFAGGPNEQFF
TRBV29-1,few,TRBD1,TRBJ1-2,TGCAGCGTTGAAGTCCACGACAGGGACTTACTTAACTATGGCTACACCTTC,CSVEVHDRDLLNYGYTF
TRBV7-9,NA,TRBD1,TRBJ2-7,TGTGCCAGCAGCCCCCGGACAGGGGGCACCAAGTACGAGCAGTACTTC,CASSPRTGGTKYEQYF
TRBV12-3/TRBV12-4,few,NA,TRBJ1-2,TGTGCCAGCAGTTTAAATCCCGGCCCGAACTATGGCTACACCTTC,CASSLNPGPNYGYTF
TRBV5-1,few,TRBD1,TRBJ1-3,TGCGCCAGCAGCAAGCAGGACAGGGGGCTTGACACCATATATTTT,CASSKQDRGLDTIYF
TRBV15,once,TRBD2,TRBJ2-5,TGTGCCACCAGCAGAGTGGCGGGAGATCAAGAGACCCAGTACTTC,CATSRVAGDQETQYF
TRBV6-2/TRBV6-3,NA,TRBD2,TRBJ2-3,TGTGCCAGCAGTTACATGGGACTAGGCACAGATACGCAGTATTTT,CASSYMGLGTDTQYF
TRBV9,NA,NA,TRBJ1-4,TGTGCCAGCAGCGTATCCCAGGGCGATGAAAAACTGTTTTTT,CASSVSQGDEKLFF
TRBV5-1,few,NA,TRBJ2-7,TGCGCCAGCAGCCGATGGACAGCCGAAGAATCCTACGAGCAGTACTTC,CASSRWTAEESYEQYF
TRBV7-8,NA,TRBD2,TRBJ2-3,TGTGCCAGCAGCTTAGGAGCGGGGGAGCGGGGAGATACGCAGTATTTT,CASSLGAGERGDTQYF
TRBV6-5,few,NA,TRBJ2-7,TGTGCCAGCAGTTACGATCGGGATCCTTCCTACGAGCAGTACTTC,CASSYDRDPSYEQYF
TRBV27,many,NA,TRBJ2-7,TGTGCCAGCAGTCCAAGCCCCGGCAGCTCCTACGAGCAGTACTTC,CASSPSPGSSYEQYF
TRBV20-1,few,NA,TRBJ2-1,TGCAGTGCGGAGGACTACCGCCGGAACAATGAGCAGTTCTTC,CSAEDYRRNNEQFF
TRBV6-2/TRBV6-3,few,NA,TRBJ2-1,TGTGCCAGCAGTCCCTGGGTGGTGGGGCATGAGCAGTTCTTC,CASSPWVVGHEQFF
TRBV20-1,many,NA,TRBJ1-5,TGCAGTGCTAGATTAGGGATATTTCAGCCCCAGCATTTT,CSARLGIFQPQHF
TRBV6-1,NA,TRBD1,TRBJ2-5,TGTGCCAGCGGGACAGGGGGCGCGGTCAGTGAGACCCAGTACTTC,CASGTGGAVSETQYF
TRBV4-3,many,TRBD1,TRBJ1-6,TGCGCCAGCAGCTACGGGACAGGGGAGGTGCCCCTCCACTTT,CASSYGTGEVPLHF